This record concerns one T cell receptor beta chain sequence. There is no known antigen for this receptor. No qualities accompany the bases; no much larger clone lies one base away. The sample originates from a study of T cell repertoires in cytomegalovirus infection (dated by TCRdb to 2018 to 2020). At the level of the whole study: Alongside well-studied HLA-B-restricted epitopes, the peptide stimulations were aimed at recently identified HLA-C-restricted CMV epitopes, whose presentation resists viral immunomodulation. Because public TCR beta signatures pointed to carriage of CMV infection together with the matching HLA type, the HLA type of each donor mattered for the analysis.

From V the trimming removes 6 bases and from J it removes 2 bases, while the gene matches leave 5 bases of the junction unaccounted for. CDR1 and CDR2, looked up from the germline V gene, are LGHNA and YSLEER. Including cysteine and phenylalanine, the CDR3 has 14 amino acids. Only the CDR3 DNA is retained, 42 bases long and in frame from the first base. Study-wide findings and limitations: Cumulative frequency of public TCR beta family members discriminated carriers of CMV infection plus the relevant HLA type in this cohort and an independent roughly 320-donor cohort. The ex vivo response was dominated by HLA-C-restricted CMV-specific TCR beta clonotypes, which also provided the single most frequent clonotype in two of eight donors.

The sample's treatment or condition, from its label and the paper: in vitro stimulation with specific CMV peptide epitopes to enrich CMV-specific T cells. Sequencing instrument: Illumina HiSeq 1500. The public reads were reanalyzed by TCRdb: fastp trimming at Q25, MiXCR alignment, in-frame beta chains only. A single entry per CDR3 protein holds the most common genes and DNA from its merged rows. Across this sample there are approximately 280,000 distinct CDR3 sequences, with about 20% seen only once. The biggest ten clones account for roughly 20% of the sample. The source was cultured PBMCs, collected from culture after CMV antigen stimulation. The sequence was obtained from a human donor in good health (CMV status not recorded). Some clones in this sample may be carry-over from other donors' samples. The rearranged chain carries TRBV4-3 and TRBJ2-7, with 9 bases aligning to TRBD1. The CDR3 here reads CASSIYRGPYEQYF. Here is the DNA: TGCGCCAGCAGTATCTACAGGGGGCCCTACGAGCAGTACTTC.